This T cell receptor beta chain originates from a study of T cell responses to AZD1222 COVID-19 vaccine. Only one count was recorded for this clone. Its antigen remains unidentified. The study, taken as a whole, reports: Spike-wide coverage was observed for vaccine-associated CD4 TCRs, with dominant responses at 160-218 and 743-854. White British people made up most donors, females outnumbered males, and clonal diversity was possibly underestimated. In all cases, repertoires were sampled only after the peak T cell response.

The CDR3 covers 14 residues. V was pared by 6 bases and J by 7 bases, with 5 bases of the junction left unmatched. In germline, CDR1 is SGHTA, CDR2 FQGNSA. Only in-frame clones appear in the TCRdb table, and some are missing; sequencing was by immunoSEQ multiplex PCR. The table lists over 200,000 clones, roughly 94% of them singletons, with about 1.5% in the top ten. The sample here was peripheral blood, taken 28 days after the second dose of the MenACWY control vaccine. The clonotype originates from an adult who received the MenACWY meningococcal vaccine as a control. This chain uses TRBV7-2 with TRBJ1-3; 11 positions match TRBD1. CDR3 in DNA: TGTGCCAGCAGGCCCGGGACAGGGGGGAACACCATATATTTT. This codes for CASRPGTGGNTIYF.